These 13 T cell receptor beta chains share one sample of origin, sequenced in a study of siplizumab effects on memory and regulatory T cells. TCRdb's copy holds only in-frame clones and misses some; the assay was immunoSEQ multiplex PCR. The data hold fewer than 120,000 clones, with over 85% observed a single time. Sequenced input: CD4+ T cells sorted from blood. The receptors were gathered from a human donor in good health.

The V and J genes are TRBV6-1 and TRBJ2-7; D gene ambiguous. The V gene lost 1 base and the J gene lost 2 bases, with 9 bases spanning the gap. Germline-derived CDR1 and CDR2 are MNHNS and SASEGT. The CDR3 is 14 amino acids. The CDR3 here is CASSEGTPPYEQYF. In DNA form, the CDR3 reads TGTGCCAGCAGTGAAGGTACGCCTCCCTACGAGCAGTACTTC.

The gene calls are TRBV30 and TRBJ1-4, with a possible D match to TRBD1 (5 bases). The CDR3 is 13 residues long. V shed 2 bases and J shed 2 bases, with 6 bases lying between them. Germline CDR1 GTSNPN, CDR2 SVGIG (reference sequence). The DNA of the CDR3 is TGTGCCTGGAGTCACAGGACTAATGAAAAACTGTTTTTT. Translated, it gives CAWSHRTNEKLFF.

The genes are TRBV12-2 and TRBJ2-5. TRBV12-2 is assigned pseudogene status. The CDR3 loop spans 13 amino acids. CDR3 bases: TGTGCAAGTCGCTCCTATGACCGAGAGACCCAGTACTTC. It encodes CASRSYDRETQYF.

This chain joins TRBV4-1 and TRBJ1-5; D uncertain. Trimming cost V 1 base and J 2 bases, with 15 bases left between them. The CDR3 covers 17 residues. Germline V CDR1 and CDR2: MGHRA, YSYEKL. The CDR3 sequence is CASSQGVIRGGNQPQHF. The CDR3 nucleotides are TGCGCCAGCAGCCAAGGGGTGATACGCGGAGGCAATCAGCCCCAGCATTTT.

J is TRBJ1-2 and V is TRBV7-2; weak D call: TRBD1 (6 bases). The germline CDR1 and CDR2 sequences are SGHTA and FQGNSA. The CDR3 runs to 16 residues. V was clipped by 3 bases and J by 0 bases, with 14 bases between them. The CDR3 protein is CASSFQGQKTNYGYTF. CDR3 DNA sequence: TGTGCCAGCAGCTTCCAGGGGCAGAAGACTAACTATGGCTACACCTTC.

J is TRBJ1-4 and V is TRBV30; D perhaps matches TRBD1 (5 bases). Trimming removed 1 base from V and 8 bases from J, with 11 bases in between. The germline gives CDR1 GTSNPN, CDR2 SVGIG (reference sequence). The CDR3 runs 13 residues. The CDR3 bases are TGTGCCTGGAGTGCTCAGGGAAGCGAAAAACTGTTTTTT. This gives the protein CAWSAQGSEKLFF.

Here the CDR3 DNA reads TGCGCCAGCGGGAGGACGAACACTGAAGCTTTCTTT. Translating it yields CASGRTNTEAFF. The chain uses TRBV5-1 and TRBJ1-1, with no clear D. Germline V lookup: CDR1 SGHRS, CDR2 YFSETQ. This CDR3 is 12 amino acids long. V was pared by 7 bases and J by 1 base, with 8 bases between.

The DNA of the CDR3 is TGTGCCAGCAGTCCAAACCCCAGCTCTGGAAACACCATATATTTT. Translation: CASSPNPSSGNTIYF. The V and J genes are TRBV27 and TRBJ1-3; D is unclear. The germline V and J ends were trimmed by 5 bases and 0 bases, with 11 bases remaining between them. Germline CDR1 MNHEY, CDR2 SMNVEV (reference sequence). The CDR3 consists of 15 residues.

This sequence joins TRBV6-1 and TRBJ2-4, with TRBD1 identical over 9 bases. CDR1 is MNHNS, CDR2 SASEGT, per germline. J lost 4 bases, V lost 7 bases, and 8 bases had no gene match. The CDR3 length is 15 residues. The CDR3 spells CASITTGTGKNIQYF. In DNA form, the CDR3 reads TGTGCCAGCATTACAACCGGGACAGGGAAAAACATTCAGTACTTC.

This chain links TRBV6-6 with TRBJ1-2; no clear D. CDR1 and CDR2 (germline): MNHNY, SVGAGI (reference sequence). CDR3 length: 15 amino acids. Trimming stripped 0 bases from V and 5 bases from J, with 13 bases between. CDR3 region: CASSYSNQDVYGYTF. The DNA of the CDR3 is TGTGCCAGCAGTTACTCGAATCAGGATGTTTATGGCTACACCTTC.

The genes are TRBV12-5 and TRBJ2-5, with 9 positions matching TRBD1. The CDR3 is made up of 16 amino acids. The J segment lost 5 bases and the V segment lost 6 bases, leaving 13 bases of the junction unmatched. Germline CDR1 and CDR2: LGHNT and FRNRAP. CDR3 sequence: CASGRTYDRGVETQYF. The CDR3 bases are TGTGCTAGTGGCCGCACTTACGACAGGGGGGTGGAGACCCAGTACTTC.

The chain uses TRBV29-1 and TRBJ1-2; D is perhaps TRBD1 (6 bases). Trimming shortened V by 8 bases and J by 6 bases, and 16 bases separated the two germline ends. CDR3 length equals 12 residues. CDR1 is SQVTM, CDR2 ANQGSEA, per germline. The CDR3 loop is CSTDGGSDGYTF. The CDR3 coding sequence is TGCAGCACCGATGGGGGCTCCGATGGCTACACCTTC.

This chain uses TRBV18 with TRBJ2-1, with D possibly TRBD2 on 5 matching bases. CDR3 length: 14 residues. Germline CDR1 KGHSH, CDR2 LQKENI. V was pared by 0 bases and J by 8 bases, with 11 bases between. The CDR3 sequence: CASSPPRGNDEQFF. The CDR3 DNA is TGTGCCAGCTCACCACCGAGAGGGAACGATGAGCAGTTCTTC.